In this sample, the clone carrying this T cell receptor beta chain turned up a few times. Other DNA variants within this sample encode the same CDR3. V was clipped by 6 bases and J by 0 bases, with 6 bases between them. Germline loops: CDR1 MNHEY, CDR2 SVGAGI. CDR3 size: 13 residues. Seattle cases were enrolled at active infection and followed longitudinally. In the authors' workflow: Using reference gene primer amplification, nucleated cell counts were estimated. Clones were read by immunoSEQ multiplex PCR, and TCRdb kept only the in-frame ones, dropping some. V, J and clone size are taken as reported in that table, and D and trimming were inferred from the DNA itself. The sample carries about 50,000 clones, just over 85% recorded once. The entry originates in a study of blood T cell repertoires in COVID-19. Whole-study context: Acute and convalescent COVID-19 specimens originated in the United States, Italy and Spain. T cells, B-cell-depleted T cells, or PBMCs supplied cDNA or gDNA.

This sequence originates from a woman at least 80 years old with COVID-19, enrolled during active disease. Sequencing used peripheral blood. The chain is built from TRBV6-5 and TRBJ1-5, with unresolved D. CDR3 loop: CASSRNSNQPQHF. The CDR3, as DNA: TGTGCCAGCAGCAGGAATAGCAATCAGCCCCAGCATTTT.